The rows below give T cell receptor beta chains drawn from one sample of a study of robustness of blood B and T cell sequencing. TCRdb re-analysed the PCR reads in MiXCR, keeping a single row per CDR3 protein. The data hold several thousand distinct CDR3 sequences, with 40% to 55% observed a single time. The sequenced sample was peripheral blood. The receptors shown here come from a human donor in good health. Both conserved end residues are part of each CDR3.

J gene: TRBJ1-1; V gene: TRBV30; CDR3 protein: CAWSAPNTEAFF
J gene: TRBJ2-6; V gene: TRBV6-5; CDR3 protein: CASSYEFSPRWDKYSGANVLTF
J gene: TRBJ1-2; V gene: TRBV12-3/TRBV12-4; CDR3 protein: CASSLAGGDGYTF
J gene: TRBJ1-6; V gene: TRBV7-9; CDR3 protein: CASSRGQGYNSPLHF
J gene: TRBJ2-2; V gene: TRBV20-1; CDR3 protein: CSASDREAGELFF
J gene: TRBJ1-5; V gene: TRBV11-3; CDR3 protein: CASSARRQVNQPQHF
J gene: TRBJ2-2; V gene: TRBV5-6; CDR3 protein: CASSLDRVFTGELFF
J gene: TRBJ2-3; V gene: TRBV29-1; CDR3 protein: CSVEDMLAGTPGGEQYF
J gene: TRBJ1-6; V gene: TRBV4-1; CDR3 protein: CASSQEFSGGDSPLHF
J gene: TRBJ2-4; V gene: TRBV6-1; CDR3 protein: CASSEGVAKNIQYF
J gene: TRBJ2-3; V gene: TRBV18; CDR3 protein: CASSLTGGSTDTQYF
J gene: TRBJ2-2; V gene: TRBV10-3; CDR3 protein: CAISDPLGGGPNTGELFF
J gene: TRBJ1-2; V gene: TRBV5-5; CDR3 protein: CASSLEVRQGIYGYTF
J gene: TRBJ2-7; V gene: TRBV18; CDR3 protein: CASSETGGADYEQYF
J gene: TRBJ1-2; V gene: TRBV30; CDR3 protein: CAWSTATAYYGYTF
J gene: TRBJ1-1; V gene: TRBV30; CDR3 protein: CAWSVGGRGAEAFF
J gene: TRBJ1-2; V gene: TRBV5-1; CDR3 protein: CASSFGQGTPLANYGYTF
J gene: TRBJ2-3; V gene: TRBV5-1; CDR3 protein: CASSPAGSLRTDTQYF
J gene: TRBJ1-6; V gene: TRBV13; CDR3 protein: CASSPSPRTPLHF
J gene: TRBJ2-4; V gene: TRBV29-1; CDR3 protein: CSVANVAKNIQYF
J gene: TRBJ1-1; V gene: TRBV9; CDR3 protein: CASSVVTGTEAFF
J gene: TRBJ1-2; V gene: TRBV6-1; CDR3 protein: CASRTGLSYTF
J gene: TRBJ2-7; V gene: TRBV5-1; CDR3 protein: CASSLEASGSYEQYF
J gene: TRBJ1-2; V gene: TRBV10-3; CDR3 protein: CAISDRGKGYTF
J gene: TRBJ2-1; V gene: TRBV5-1; CDR3 protein: CASSLIVGLNYNEQFF
J gene: TRBJ1-1; V gene: TRBV5-1; CDR3 protein: CASSSRDRGLTEAFF
J gene: TRBJ2-2; V gene: TRBV6-4; CDR3 protein: CASSDTGGELFF
J gene: TRBJ2-3; V gene: TRBV6-2/TRBV6-3; CDR3 protein: CASSYLQGSSTDTQYF
J gene: TRBJ1-1; V gene: TRBV10-1; CDR3 protein: CASSESNRATEAFF
J gene: TRBJ1-2; V gene: TRBV11-3; CDR3 protein: CASTPPGGTF
J gene: TRBJ1-2; V gene: TRBV10-3; CDR3 protein: CAIRYAGTYGYTF
J gene: TRBJ2-6; V gene: TRBV20-1; CDR3 protein: CSAKGPGAGANVLTF
J gene: TRBJ2-3; V gene: TRBV13; CDR3 protein: CASSGQLAGADTQYF
J gene: TRBJ2-2; V gene: TRBV4-1; CDR3 protein: CASSRAGGTGELFF
J gene: TRBJ1-1; V gene: TRBV29-1; CDR3 protein: CSGTGGYTEAFF
J gene: TRBJ2-3; V gene: TRBV6-1; CDR3 protein: CASSGPGRNTQYF
J gene: TRBJ1-3; V gene: TRBV30; CDR3 protein: CAWASGLGNTIYF
J gene: TRBJ1-1; V gene: TRBV9; CDR3 protein: CASSGAMLGTEAFF
J gene: TRBJ1-2; V gene: TRBV6-1; CDR3 protein: CASGHPNYGYTF
J gene: TRBJ1-2; V gene: TRBV11-2; CDR3 protein: CASSLRDGDGYTF
J gene: TRBJ1-2; V gene: TRBV5-6; CDR3 protein: CASSVRDREFIGYTF
J gene: TRBJ1-6; V gene: TRBV5-1; CDR3 protein: CASSQWTTNSPLHF
J gene: TRBJ1-2; V gene: TRBV12-3/TRBV12-4; CDR3 protein: CASSLQGSVSNNYGYTF
J gene: TRBJ1-1; V gene: TRBV4-2; CDR3 protein: CASSLYSGAVGVSEAFF